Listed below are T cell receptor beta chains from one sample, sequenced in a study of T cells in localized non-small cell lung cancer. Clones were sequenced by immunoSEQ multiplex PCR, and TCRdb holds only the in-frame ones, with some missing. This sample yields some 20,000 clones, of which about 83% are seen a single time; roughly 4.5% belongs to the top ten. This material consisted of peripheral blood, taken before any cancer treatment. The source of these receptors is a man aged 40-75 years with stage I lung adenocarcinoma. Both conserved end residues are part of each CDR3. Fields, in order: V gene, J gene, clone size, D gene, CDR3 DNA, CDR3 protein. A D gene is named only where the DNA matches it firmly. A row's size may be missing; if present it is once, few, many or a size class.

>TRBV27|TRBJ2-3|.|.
TGTGCCAGCAGTACCCGCACAGATACGCAGTATTTT
CASSTRTDTQYF
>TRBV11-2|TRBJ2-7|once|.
TGTGCCAGCAGCTTTACAGGGACATCCTACGAGCAGTACTTC
CASSFTGTSYEQYF
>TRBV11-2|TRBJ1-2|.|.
TGTGCCAGCAACTTTGGGGGAGGGGACTATGGCTACACCTTC
CASNFGGGDYGYTF
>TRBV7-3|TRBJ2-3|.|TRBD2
TGTGCCAGCAGCAGAGCGGGAGCGGCAGATACGCAGTATTTT
CASSRAGAADTQYF
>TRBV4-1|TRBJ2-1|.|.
TGCGCCAGCAGCCAAGAGATACAGGACAGAAATGAGCAGTTCTTC
CASSQEIQDRNEQFF
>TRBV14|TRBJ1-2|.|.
TGTGCCAGCAGCCAAGCCTTCGGAGGGGGCTATGGCTACACCTTC
CASSQAFGGGYGYTF
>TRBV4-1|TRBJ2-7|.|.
TGCGCCAGCAGCCAATTCTTTCCGGGGGTAAGCTACGAGCAGTACTTC
CASSQFFPGVSYEQYF
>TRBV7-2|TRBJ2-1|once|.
TGTGCCAGCAGCTTAGCGCATGGCAGATACAATGAGCAGTTCTTC
CASSLAHGRYNEQFF
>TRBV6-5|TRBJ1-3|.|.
TGTGCCAGCACCCCGACGGGGGGACCTGGAAACACCATATATTTT
CASTPTGGPGNTIYF
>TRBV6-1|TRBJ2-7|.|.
TGTGCCAGCAGTGATCGGGCCTCACTCGGACCAGACTTC
CASSDRASLGPDF
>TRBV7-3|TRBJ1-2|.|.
TGTGCCACCAGGGACACCCGTTTCGGCTACACCTTC
CATRDTRFGYTF
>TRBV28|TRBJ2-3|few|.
TGTGCCAGCAATACCGGGACGACAGATACGCAGTATTTT
CASNTGTTDTQYF
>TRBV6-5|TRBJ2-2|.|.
TGTGCCAGCAGTTACTCGGAAGGGCAGAACACCGGGGAGCTGTTTTTT
CASSYSEGQNTGELFF
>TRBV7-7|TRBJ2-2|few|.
TGTGCTAGCAGCTTAGTTAACGGCGCCGGGGAGCTGTTTTTT
CASSLVNGAGELFF
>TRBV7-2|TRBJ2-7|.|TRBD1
TGTGCCAGCAGCTCGGGGACAGGGAGCTCCTACGAGCAGTACTTC
CASSSGTGSSYEQYF
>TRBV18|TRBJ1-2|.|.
TGTGCCAGCTCACCGAGGGTGGACTATGGCCACACCTTC
CASSPRVDYGHTF
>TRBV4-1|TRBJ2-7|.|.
TGCGCCAGCAGCCAAGGATCCGTCGGGGCCTCCTACGAGCAGTACTTC
CASSQGSVGASYEQYF
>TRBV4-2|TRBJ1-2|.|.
TGTGCCAGCAGCCTAACAGATAGCCATGGCTACACCTTC
CASSLTDSHGYTF
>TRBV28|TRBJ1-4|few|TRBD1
TGTGCCAGCAGCATTGACAGGGAAGGGGGAAAACTGTTTTTT
CASSIDREGGKLFF
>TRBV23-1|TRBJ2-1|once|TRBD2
TGCGCCAGCAGTCAATCTGATGCGGGGGGGCAAAACAATGAGCAGTTCTTC
CASSQSDAGGQNNEQFF
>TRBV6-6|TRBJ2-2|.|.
TGTGCCAGCAGTTCTTCTCGGGGTGGCACCGGGGAGCTGTTTTTT
CASSSSRGGTGELFF
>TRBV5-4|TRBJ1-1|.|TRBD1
TGTGCCAGCAGCTACGGAGGGGGCCTTGACACTGAAGCTTTCTTT
CASSYGGGLDTEAFF
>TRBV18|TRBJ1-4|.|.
TGTGCCAGCTCACCGGGACAAGGTGGTGAAAAACTGTTTTTT
CASSPGQGGEKLFF
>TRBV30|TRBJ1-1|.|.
TGTGCCTGGAGGGGTGCTGAAGTAGCTTTCTTT
CAWRGAEVAFF
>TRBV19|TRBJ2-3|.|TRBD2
TGTGCCAGTAGTATAGAGTCTAGCGGACTTAGACAAGGAGATACGCAGTATTTT
CASSIESSGLRQGDTQYF
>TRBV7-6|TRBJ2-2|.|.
TGTGCCAGCAGCTTATCCCACGGGGAGCTGTTTTTT
CASSLSHGELFF
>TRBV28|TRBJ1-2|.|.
TGTGCCAGCACACTGGGATCCCATAGTGGCTACACCTTC
CASTLGSHSGYTF
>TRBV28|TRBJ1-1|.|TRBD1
TGTGCCAGCAGTCTGACCACAGGGGGCGGAGGGGTCTCTGAAGCTTTCTTT
CASSLTTGGGGVSEAFF
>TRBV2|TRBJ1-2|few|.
TGTGCCAGCACACAGGGTGAAAGCTATGGCTACACCTTC
CASTQGESYGYTF
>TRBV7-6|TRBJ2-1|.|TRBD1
TGTGCCAGCAGCTCCCCGGCAGGGGGTAGCTCCTACAATGAGCAGTTCTTC
CASSSPAGGSSYNEQFF
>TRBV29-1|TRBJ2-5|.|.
TGCAGCGTTGGGGGGGAAGAGACCCAGTACTTC
CSVGGEETQYF
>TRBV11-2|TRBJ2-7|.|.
TGTGCCAGCAGCTTAGATCGGACTTCCTACGAGCAGTACTTC
CASSLDRTSYEQYF
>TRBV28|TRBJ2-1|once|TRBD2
TGTGCCAGCAGTTTATTACTAGCGGGGTTCTCCTACAATGAGCAGTTCTTC
CASSLLLAGFSYNEQFF
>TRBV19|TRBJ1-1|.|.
TGTGCCAGTACCCCAAGGGGGGGCCGAACTGAAGCTTTCTTT
CASTPRGGRTEAFF
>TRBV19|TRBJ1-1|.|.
TGTGCCAGTAGTATAGATGGCAGGGCAATGAACACTGAAGCTTTCTTT
CASSIDGRAMNTEAFF
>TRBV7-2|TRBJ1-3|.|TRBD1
TGTGCCAGCAGCTCTCTACAGGGGGCGCTGGGAGTTTCTGGAAACACCATATATTTT
CASSSLQGALGVSGNTIYF
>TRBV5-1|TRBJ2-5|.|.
TGCGCCAGCAGCCGTACCGGGACAAAAGAGACCCAGTACTTC
CASSRTGTKETQYF
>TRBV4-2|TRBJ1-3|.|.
TGTGCCAGCAGCGTAGTAGAGGGGCTAGGAAACACCATATATTTT
CASSVVEGLGNTIYF
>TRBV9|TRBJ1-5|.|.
TGTGCCAGCAGCGTCGGGACGGTCAATCAGCCCCAGCATTTT
CASSVGTVNQPQHF
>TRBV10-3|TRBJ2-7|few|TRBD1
TGTGCCACCACTACGAATACAGGGGGCGCGAACGAGCAGTACTTC
CATTTNTGGANEQYF
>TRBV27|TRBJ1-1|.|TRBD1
TGTGCCAGCAGTCCCGCGAGGGGGCGAGGGAAATTGAACACTGAAGCTTTCTTT
CASSPARGRGKLNTEAFF
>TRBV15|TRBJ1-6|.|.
TGTGCCACCAGCAGAGGTGGGGTGAGGTCCTATAATTCACCCCTCCACTTT
CATSRGGVRSYNSPLHF
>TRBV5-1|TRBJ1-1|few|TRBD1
TGCGCCAGCAGCTTTCAGGGGGAATCCACTGAAGCTTTCTTT
CASSFQGESTEAFF
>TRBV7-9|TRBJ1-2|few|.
TGTGCCAGCAGCTCGACAGATGGCTACACCTTC
CASSSTDGYTF
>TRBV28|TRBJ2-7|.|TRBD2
TGTGCCAGCACCACCGGGACTAGCGGGCTCCAGCAGTACTTC
CASTTGTSGLQQYF
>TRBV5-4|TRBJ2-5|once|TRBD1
TGTGCCAGCAGTCGGGACAGGGGAGCGGAGACCCAGTACTTC
CASSRDRGAETQYF
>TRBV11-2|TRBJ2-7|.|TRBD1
TGTGCCAGCAGTTCCGGGACAGGGAAGGTCGAGCAGTACTTC
CASSSGTGKVEQYF
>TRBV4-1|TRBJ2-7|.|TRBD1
TGCGCCAGCAGCCAGGGGACAGGGGGCGCCGAGCAGTACTTC
CASSQGTGGAEQYF
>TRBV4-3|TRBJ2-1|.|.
TGCGCCAGCAGCCAAGGTGTGGCGAGTGAGCAGTTCTTC
CASSQGVASEQFF
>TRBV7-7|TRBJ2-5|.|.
TGTGCTAGCAGCCCCGGACCGGGGTCCGGGACCCAGTACTTC
CASSPGPGSGTQYF
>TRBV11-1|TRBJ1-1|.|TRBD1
TGTGCCAGCAGCCCGCACAGGGGGCGCGGGACTGAAGCTTTCTTT
CASSPHRGRGTEAFF
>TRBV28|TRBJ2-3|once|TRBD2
TGTGCCAGCACCAAGCTGAGAGCGGGAGATATGACAGATACGCAGTATTTT
CASTKLRAGDMTDTQYF
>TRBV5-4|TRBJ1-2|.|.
TGTGCCAGCAGCTCGAGCGTCTATGGCTACACCTTC
CASSSSVYGYTF
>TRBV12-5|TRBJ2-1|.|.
TGTGCTAGTGGTAGGGGCTACAATGAGCAGTTCTTC
CASGRGYNEQFF